These 14 T cell receptor beta chains originate from one sample sequenced in a study of cytomegalovirus exposure and HLA in healthy donors. Primers: 60 Vbeta forward and 13 Jbeta reverse. Here immunoSEQ multiplex PCR was the method, and the copy in TCRdb shows in-frame clones only, minus some. The table has about 130,000 clones, more than 75% seen once. The sequenced material came from PBMCs. These receptors were collected from a woman between 25 and 40 years old in good health and CMV-seronegative.

This clone was recorded once. This chain uses TRBV5-1 with TRBJ2-3; 7 bases line up with TRBD1. Germline V gene lookup returns CDR1 SGHRS and CDR2 YFSETQ. The CDR3 covers 15 residues. V lost 4 bases, J lost 2 bases, and 7 bases stayed unmatched. The CDR3 region has the DNA TGCGCCAGCAGCCCGTGGACAGGATCCACAGATACGCAGTATTTT. Its protein product is CASSPWTGSTDTQYF.

The rearrangement uses TRBV19 and TRBJ1-5, with D possibly being TRBD1 (5 bases). From germline, CDR1 is LNHDA and CDR2 SQIVND (reference sequence). Trimming took off 5 bases at V and 6 bases at J, with 23 bases between the two ends. CDR3 size: 17 residues. The CDR3 sequence: CASSGGTVPLSGQPQHF. CDR3 DNA: TGTGCCAGTAGTGGGGGGACCGTCCCGCTCTCGGGTCAGCCCCAGCATTTT.

CDR3 nucleotides: TGTGCCAGCAGTGTAGAGATAAGCTCCTACAATGAGCAGTTCTTC. It codes for CASSVEISSYNEQFF. This rearrangement joins TRBV7-2 to TRBJ2-1; D remains ambiguous. With 6 bases removed from V and 0 bases from J, the gap between germline ends came to 12 bases. The CDR3 is 15 amino acids. Germline CDR1 reads SGHTA; CDR2 reads FQGNSA.

This chain connects TRBV7-9 to TRBJ2-3, with 11 positions matching TRBD2. CDR3 length: 16 residues. The ends lost 1 base at V and 6 bases at J; junction bases unmatched: 6. The germline V gene encodes CDR1 SEHNR and CDR2 FQNEAQ (reference sequence). CDR3 in amino acids: CASSLVAGGPGDTQYF. As DNA, the CDR3 is TGTGCCAGCAGCTTAGTAGCGGGGGGGCCGGGGGATACGCAGTATTTT.

This chain joins TRBV30 and TRBJ1-5; 8 nucleotides line up with TRBD1. The CDR3 totals 17 residues. Germline CDR1 is GTSNPN and CDR2 is SVGIG (reference sequence). Unmatched junction bases numbered 11, after V lost 3 bases and J lost 1 base. The CDR3 is CAWSGDRFRVSNQPQHF. The CDR3 DNA reads as TGTGCCTGGAGCGGGGACAGGTTTCGAGTCAGCAATCAGCCCCAGCATTTT.

The chain joins TRBV6-5 to TRBJ1-1; possibly TRBD1 for D (6 bases). The germline V and J ends were trimmed by 0 bases and 8 bases, with 10 bases remaining between them. Germline CDR1 reads MNHEY; CDR2 reads SVGAGI. The CDR3 is 13 residues long. The CDR3 sequence is CASSYSGQGEAFF. In DNA, the CDR3 is TGTGCCAGCAGTTACTCGGGGCAGGGGGAAGCTTTCTTT.

This clone was seen a single time. The CDR3, as DNA: TGTGCCAGTAGTAGAGGGTTCAATCAGCCCCAGCATTTT. Its protein is CASSRGFNQPQHF. V and J are TRBV19 and TRBJ1-5; D uncertain. This CDR3 spans 13 amino acids. Germline V gives CDR1 LNHDA, CDR2 SQIVND (reference sequence). V was cut by 4 bases and J by 3 bases, with 7 bases left in between.

This clone was recorded once. The chain couples TRBV6-5 to TRBJ2-1; tentative D call: TRBD2 (5 bases). The CDR3 is made up of 15 amino acids. Germline CDR1 reads MNHEY; CDR2 reads SVGAGI. Between the trimmed V and J ends, which lost 5 bases and 8 bases, there was a span of 19 bases. The CDR3 loop reads CASSPDLAAWDEQFF. In DNA, the CDR3 is TGTGCCAGCAGTCCCGACCTAGCTGCTTGGGATGAGCAGTTCTTC.

This chain connects TRBV6-6 to TRBJ2-3; D is unresolved. Per the germline V gene, CDR1 is MNHNY and CDR2 is SVGAGI (reference sequence). The ends were cut back, 0 bases at V and 6 bases at J, with 7 bases in the middle. CDR3 length: 13 amino acids. The CDR3 region has the DNA TGTGCCAGCAGTTACTCGAGGTGGGATACGCAGTATTTT. This encodes CASSYSRWDTQYF.

The chain employs TRBV19 and TRBJ2-1; TRBD2 might be the D (6 bases). The V gene lost 7 bases and the J gene lost 4 bases, with 14 bases spanning the gap. Germline assignment: CDR1 LNHDA and CDR2 SQIVND (reference sequence). The CDR3 is 14 amino acids. The CDR3 coding sequence is TGTGCCAGTATGTCGGCAGGGACTTACAATGAGCAGTTCTTC. The encoded protein is CASMSAGTYNEQFF.

This rearrangement joins TRBV18 to TRBJ2-1; 7 bases map to TRBD1. CDR1 and CDR2 (germline): KGHSH, LQKENI. V trimming: 6 bases; J trimming: 1 base; junction bases outside the gene matches: 3. The CDR3 runs 14 residues. The CDR3 DNA is TGTGCCAGCTCGCTGACAGGGTCCTACAATGAGCAGTTCTTC. It encodes CASSLTGSYNEQFF.

The gene calls are TRBV5-1 and TRBJ2-1; 8 bases agree with TRBD2. Germline V gene data show CDR1 as SGHRS and CDR2 as YFSETQ. Trimming cost V 4 bases and J 6 bases; bases outside gene matches: 15. There are 17 residues in the CDR3. This CDR3 reads CASSPTPGTGGLNEQFF. CDR3 in DNA: TGCGCCAGCAGCCCCACCCCTGGAACGGGGGGGCTCAATGAGCAGTTCTTC.

The J gene is TRBJ2-1, the V gene TRBV7-9; D is perhaps TRBD2 (5 bases). The length of the CDR3 is 18 residues. Germline V gives CDR1 SEHNR, CDR2 FQNEAQ (reference sequence). The V end was cut by 3 bases, the J end by 0 bases, with 18 bases between. The CDR3 DNA is TGTGCCAGCAGCTTGAGCTCGGACTGGCGGTCCTCCTACAATGAGCAGTTCTTC. Translation: CASSLSSDWRSSYNEQFF.

The genes are TRBV6-6 and TRBJ2-7; 8 bases line up with TRBD2. CDR1 and CDR2 from the germline V gene are MNHNY and SVGAGI (reference sequence). J was trimmed by 1 base and V by 8 bases; bases with no gene match: 10. The CDR3 runs to 15 residues. This CDR3 is CASSSGAGGSYEQYF. As DNA, the CDR3 is TGTGCCAGCTCCTCCGGCGCGGGAGGATCCTACGAGCAGTACTTC.